This TCR beta chain was recovered during a study of blood T cell repertoires in COVID-19. On the study more broadly: Some COVID-19 samples were acute and others convalescent; all came from the United States, Italy and Spain.

The V and J ends lost 0 bases and 10 bases respectively, with 20 bases between them. CDR3 length: 17 amino acids. The germline V gene has CDR1 SGHTS and CDR2 YDEGEE. Sequencing was performed with immunoSEQ multiplex PCR; in TCRdb, only in-frame clones are kept and a portion is missing. The sample carries some 190,000 clones, approximately 85% recorded once. This chain uses TRBV5-8 with TRBJ1-6; D is perhaps TRBD1 (5 bases). The receptor comes from a man older than 75 with COVID-19, enrolled during active disease. Sequencing was done on a sample of peripheral blood. The CDR3 loop reads CASSLGRVVGAASPLHF. The CDR3 DNA sequence: TGTGCCAGCAGCTTGGGACGGGTGGTAGGGGCAGCATCACCCCTCCACTTT.